A selection of T cell receptor beta chains follows, all from one sample in a study of long-term antiretroviral therapy in people with HIV. The repertoire was sequenced with immunoSEQ multiplex PCR; TCRdb's copy has only in-frame clones and lacks some. Among 25,000 to 30,000 clones listed, around 83% were seen once. The sample in question was unsorted PBMCs, obtained 0.4 years after starting antiretroviral therapy. These TCRs come from a man younger than 30 with HIV. Both conserved end residues are part of each CDR3. A D gene is named only where the DNA matches it firmly. Not every row has a clone size; where given, it reads once, few, many or a size class.

v_call	clone_size	j_call	d_call	cdr3_aa	cdr3_nt
TRBV6-5	.	TRBJ2-7	.	CASSYGRNRAYEQYF	TGTGCCAGCAGTTACGGCAGGAATCGCGCCTACGAGCAGTACTTC
TRBV19	.	TRBJ1-2	.	CAMKGPNYGYTF	TGTGCCATGAAGGGGCCCAACTATGGCTACACCTTC
TRBV19	.	TRBJ2-7	.	CASSIGQGVDEQYF	TGTGCCAGTAGTATCGGGCAGGGAGTCGACGAGCAGTACTTC
TRBV6-1	.	TRBJ1-2	TRBD1	CASSDRGANYGYTF	TGTGCCAGCAGTGACAGGGGGGCGAACTATGGCTACACCTTC
TRBV6-6	.	TRBJ1-5	.	CASSSQRVGQPQHF	TGTGCCAGCAGTTCCCAGAGGGTTGGGCAGCCCCAGCATTTT
TRBV28	.	TRBJ2-7	TRBD1	CASSLDREISDEQYF	TGTGCCAGCAGTTTAGACAGGGAAATATCGGACGAGCAGTACTTC
TRBV19	.	TRBJ1-1	TRBD1	CASSIVRGRWNTEAFF	TGTGCCAGTAGTATTGTAAGGGGGCGATGGAACACTGAAGCTTTCTTT
TRBV5-6	.	TRBJ1-1	.	CASNLNTEAFF	TGTGCCAGCAACCTGAACACTGAAGCTTTCTTT
TRBV7-6	.	TRBJ2-7	.	CASSFYGGNSYEQYF	TGTGCCAGCAGCTTTTATGGTGGCAACTCCTACGAGCAGTACTTC
TRBV28	.	TRBJ2-7	TRBD1	CASIPDRIAYEQYF	TGTGCCAGCATTCCGGACAGGATCGCCTACGAGCAGTACTTC
TRBV11-2	.	TRBJ2-7	TRBD1	CASSTLQGAREQYF	TGTGCCAGCAGCACGTTACAGGGGGCCCGGGAGCAGTACTTC
TRBV5-8	.	TRBJ2-1	.	CASSPWREQFF	TGTGCCAGCAGCCCGTGGCGCGAGCAGTTCTTC
TRBV9	.	TRBJ2-7	.	CASSPHVAPSEQYF	TGTGCCAGCAGCCCCCACGTCGCCCCCTCCGAGCAGTACTTC
TRBV5-1	.	TRBJ1-1	.	CASSAFQGNTEAFF	TGCGCCAGCAGCGCCTTTCAGGGGAACACTGAAGCTTTCTTT
TRBV25-1	.	TRBJ2-7	TRBD1	CASSELRKGAFSYEQYF	TGTGCCAGCAGTGAACTCCGAAAGGGGGCCTTTTCTTACGAGCAGTACTTC
TRBV7-9	medium-sized	TRBJ1-1	.	CASSLDGTGNTEAFF	TGTGCCAGCAGCTTAGATGGGACGGGGAACACTGAAGCTTTCTTT
TRBV28	.	TRBJ2-7	TRBD2	CASRTSAGYEQYF	TGTGCCAGCCGGACTAGTGCAGGCTACGAGCAGTACTTC
TRBV6-1	.	TRBJ1-1	.	CASSEYRGGSEAFF	TGTGCCAGCAGTGAGTATCGGGGGGGCTCTGAAGCTTTCTTT
TRBV5-1	.	TRBJ1-1	.	CASSLGAEAFF	TGCGCCAGCAGCTTGGGCGCTGAAGCTTTCTTT
TRBV19	.	TRBJ1-5	.	CASSIEGSWQPQHF	TGTGCCAGTAGTATTGAGGGATCGTGGCAGCCCCAGCATTTT
TRBV14	.	TRBJ1-4	.	CASSQIRTRATNEKLFF	TGTGCCAGCAGCCAGATACGAACTCGGGCAACTAATGAAAAACTGTTTTTT
TRBV6-1	.	TRBJ1-4	.	CASSEPVGANEKLFF	TGTGCCAGCAGTGAACCGGTGGGGGCGAATGAAAAACTGTTTTTT
TRBV5-1	.	TRBJ2-1	.	CASSFGGGNEQFF	TGCGCCAGCAGCTTCGGGGGTGGGAATGAGCAGTTCTTC
TRBV5-1	.	TRBJ1-6	.	CASSLSGAAGNSPLHF	TGCGCCAGCAGCTTGTCAGGGGCAGCGGGGAATTCACCCCTCCACTTT
TRBV25-1	.	TRBJ2-7	TRBD1	CASSGRDRPYEQYF	TGTGCCAGCAGTGGACGGGACAGGCCCTACGAGCAGTACTTC
TRBV4-1	.	TRBJ1-2	.	CASSQAGGLNYGYTF	TGCGCCAGCAGCCAAGCTGGGGGGTTGAACTATGGCTACACCTTC
TRBV10-3	few	TRBJ1-2	.	CAISDGNGYTF	TGTGCCATCAGTGACGGGAATGGCTACACCTTC
TRBV10-3	.	TRBJ2-5	.	CAISESTVRPLRETQYF	TGTGCCATCAGTGAGTCCACGGTCAGGCCCCTTAGGGAGACCCAGTACTTC
TRBV11-2	.	TRBJ2-1	.	CASSLSYRDTSYNEQFF	TGTGCCAGCAGCTTATCATACCGGGACACCTCCTACAATGAGCAGTTCTTC
TRBV5-6	.	TRBJ2-1	TRBD1	CASSFRQGCFF	TGTGCCAGCAGCTTTCGACAGGGGTGTTTCTTC